This T cell receptor (beta chain) was documented in a study of T cell changes during pregnancy in multiple sclerosis. V lost 3 bases and J 7 bases, leaving 13 bases between the germline ends. The CDR3 spans 14 residues. CDR1 is SGHTA and CDR2 is FQGNSA in the germline V gene. Data came from immunoSEQ multiplex PCR; TCRdb stores just in-frame clones and leaves some out. The data show over 50,000 clones, over 80% seen once. This clone was seen more than once but under ten times. The receptor's source is a female donor in good health, enrolled as a control in a pregnancy study. The genes are TRBV7-2 and TRBJ1-5; D is undetermined. The sample consisted of peripheral blood, taken in the first trimester of pregnancy. The CDR3 here is CASSFEAREQPQHF. The CDR3 DNA sequence: TGTGCCAGCAGCTTTGAGGCCCGAGAACAGCCCCAGCATTTT.